This T cell receptor beta chain was identified during a study of response to subunit inactivated influenza vaccine. Points from the study as a whole: There was a suggestion from the authors that each seasonal influenza vaccination recruits few new T cells.

The ends lost 6 bases at V and 5 bases at J; junction bases unmatched: 8. Germline CDR1 WSHSY, CDR2 SAAADI. CDR3 length equals 14 residues. From the RT-PCR reads, TCRdb called clonotypes with MiXCR, one entry per CDR3 protein. Of 750,000 to 850,000 distinct CDR3 sequences listed, around 18% are singletons. This clonotype was detected only a few times. Its antigen is not known. Sequenced material: PBMCs from blood, taken 5 days after vaccination. The sequence came from a man in his forties or fifties who received an inactivated influenza vaccine. The gene calls are TRBV10-2 and TRBJ2-7; 9 bases match TRBD1. CDR3: CASSNRDREHEQYF. The CDR3 nucleotides are TGCGCCAGCAGCAACCGGGACAGGGAACACGAGCAGTACTTC.